Each of the 30 T cell receptor beta chains below was sequenced from the same sample in a study of T-cell reconstitution after alpha-beta-depleted transplantation in children. Unique molecular identifiers were incorporated during preparation of the TCRbeta library. TCRdb recomputed calls from the PCR reads with MiXCR, one row per CDR3 protein. The data hold about 640,000 distinct CDR3 sequences, with approximately 13% observed a single time. The starting material was PBMCs, mostly from graft donor cells, obtained 360 days after TCRalphabeta/CD19-depleted stem cell transplant. All receptors derive from a male patient younger than 18 who had a stem cell transplant for acute myeloid leukemia, so the T cells may come from the graft donor.

This clonotype has a handful of counts. V and J are TRBV5-1 and TRBJ2-1; D might be TRBD2 (6 bases). Germline loops: CDR1 SGHRS, CDR2 YFSETQ. Trimming left V 2 bases short and J 2 bases short, with 20 bases between. The CDR3 is 18 residues long. CDR3 region: CASSFYGGTGLAYNEQFF. In DNA, the CDR3 is TGCGCCAGCAGCTTTTATGGGGGAACGGGACTTGCCTACAATGAGCAGTTCTTC.

This clonotype was counted at least ten times. The CDR3 reads CSVVGQAGELFF. The CDR3 bases are TGCAGCGTTGTAGGGCAGGCCGGGGAGCTGTTTTTT. The rearrangement links TRBV29-1 to TRBJ2-2; no clear D. The CDR3 length is 12 residues. Germline V gives CDR1 SQVTM, CDR2 ANQGSEA. V was trimmed by 4 bases and J by 6 bases, leaving 9 bases between them.

This clonotype appeared many times. This chain uses TRBV29-1 with TRBJ2-7; unclear D gene. Trimming left V 3 bases short and J 2 bases short, with 11 bases between. Germline CDR1 is SQVTM and CDR2 is ANQGSEA. The length of the CDR3 is 13 residues. CDR3 loop: CSVESAVTYEQYF. The CDR3 coding sequence is TGCAGCGTTGAGTCAGCTGTCACCTACGAGCAGTACTTC.

This clonotype has a handful of counts. V is TRBV5-1 and J is TRBJ1-5; D not certain. Germline V lookup: CDR1 SGHRS, CDR2 YFSETQ. The CDR3 has 15 amino acids. Trimming took off 0 bases at V and 1 base at J, with 8 bases between the two ends. This chain's CDR3 is CASSLGPLSNQPQHF. The CDR3 DNA reads as TGCGCCAGCAGCTTGGGGCCCCTAAGCAATCAGCCCCAGCATTTT.

This clonotype appeared a few times. The chain employs TRBV5-1 and TRBJ2-7; possible D gene TRBD2, 6 bases. Trimming took 5 bases from V and 2 from J, leaving 17 bases between them. Looked up from germline, CDR1 is SGHRS and CDR2 is YFSETQ. The CDR3 totals 15 residues. The CDR3 protein is CASRPSTIAAYEQYF. The CDR3 DNA reads TGCGCCAGCAGACCCTCAACCATAGCGGCCTACGAGCAGTACTTC.

The chain carries TRBV20-1 and TRBJ2-4; 10 bases are a match to TRBD1. V lost 3 bases and J lost 8; bases outside the gene matches: 7. Germline lookup yields CDR1 DFQATT and CDR2 SNEGSKA (reference sequence). The CDR3 contains 14 residues. CDR3 sequence (DNA): TGCAGTGCTAGTACGACAGGGGGCACGGACATTCAGTACTTC. It is translated as CSASTTGGTDIQYF.

The chain has TRBV7-9 and TRBJ1-2; perhaps TRBD1 as D (5 bases). The germline V and J ends were trimmed by 5 bases and 2 bases, with 9 bases remaining between them. CDR3 length: 13 amino acids. Germline V gene lookup returns CDR1 SEHNR and CDR2 FQNEAQ (reference sequence). The CDR3 sequence is CASSPTVNYGYTF. The CDR3 nucleotides are TGTGCCAGCAGCCCGACAGTCAACTATGGCTACACCTTC.

The V gene is TRBV5-1, the J gene TRBJ2-6, with D perhaps matching TRBD1 or TRBD2 (5 bases each). Per germline, CDR1 SGHRS and CDR2 YFSETQ. The V and J ends lost 0 bases and 2 bases respectively, with 9 bases between them. CDR3 length: 16 amino acids. CDR3 nucleotide sequence: TGCGCCAGCAGCTTGGAATTGGGGGCTGGGGCCAACGTCCTGACTTTC. It specifies CASSLELGAGANVLTF.

This clonotype was picked up a small number of times. The J gene is TRBJ2-3, the V gene TRBV24-1, with 12 bases aligning to TRBD2. The length of the CDR3 is 19 residues. Germline-derived CDR1 and CDR2 are KGHDR and SFDVKD. V was clipped by 1 base and J by 2 bases; unmatched bases: 9. CDR3 in amino acids: CATSDFVGLAGQPTDTQYF. CDR3 DNA: TGTGCCACCAGTGATTTCGTGGGACTAGCGGGCCAGCCCACAGATACGCAGTATTTT.

The chain recombines TRBV18 with TRBJ2-3; 7 positions agree with TRBD2. V lost 3 bases and J lost 2; bases outside the gene matches: 5. Looked up from germline, CDR1 is KGHSH and CDR2 is LQKENI. The CDR3 is 15 residues long. The CDR3 region is CASSPKRDFTDTQYF. As DNA, the CDR3 is TGTGCCAGCTCACCGAAGCGGGATTTCACAGATACGCAGTATTTT.

There are a few counts of this clonotype. The chain carries TRBV7-9 and TRBJ2-7; no definite D call. This CDR3 has 13 residues. Germline V lookup: CDR1 SEHNR, CDR2 FQNEAQ (reference sequence). V was pared by 7 bases and J by 0 bases, with 10 bases between. The CDR3 DNA is TGTGCCAGCACCCAAATAAACTCCTACGAGCAGTACTTC. Translated, it gives CASTQINSYEQYF.

This chain links TRBV11-2 with TRBJ1-5; D might be TRBD1 (6 bases). CDR1 is SGHAT and CDR2 is FQNNGV in the germline V gene. V lost 8 bases, J lost 0 bases, and 23 bases lay in between. The length of the CDR3 is 18 residues. CDR3 DNA sequence: TGTGCCAGCGGCCGTAACTTAGGGACACCTTATAGCAATCAGCCCCAGCATTTT. Protein product: CASGRNLGTPYSNQPQHF.

This clonotype has more than one count but fewer than ten. J is TRBJ2-4 and V is TRBV6-2 or TRBV6-3; D uncertain. CDR3 length equals 15 residues. CDR1 MNHEY and CDR2 SVGEGT come from the germline V gene. Trimming left V 4 bases short and J 3 bases short, with 13 bases between. The CDR3 sequence is CASSLVQVGKNIQYF. The CDR3 nucleotides read TGTGCCAGCAGTTTGGTGCAGGTGGGCAAAAACATTCAGTACTTC.

This clonotype was observed a few times. This chain joins TRBV6-1 and TRBJ2-2; D unresolved. Germline-derived CDR1 and CDR2 are MNHNS and SASEGT. Trimming removed 5 bases from V and 7 bases from J, with 11 bases in between. This CDR3 comprises 13 residues. The CDR3 spells CASSLSDGGELFF. CDR3 DNA: TGTGCCAGCAGTCTCTCAGATGGCGGGGAGCTGTTTTTT.

This sequence joins TRBV6-2 or TRBV6-3 and TRBJ2-1, with 11 bases matching TRBD2. The trim removed 8 bases at V and 3 bases at J, leaving 15 bases unmatched. Germline V gene lookup returns CDR1 MNHEY and CDR2 SVGEGT. The CDR3 length is 18 residues. The DNA for the CDR3 is TGTGCCAGCGGAACCCGTACTAGCGGGAGAACCTTCTACAATGAGCAGTTCTTC. It encodes CASGTRTSGRTFYNEQFF.

The chain recombines TRBV15 with TRBJ2-1; 9 nucleotides align to TRBD2. The CDR3 extends over 18 amino acids. Trimming removed 0 bases from V and 4 bases from J; junction bases left unmatched: 10. CDR1 and CDR2 from the germline V gene are LNHNV and YYDKDF (reference sequence). DNA for the CDR3: TGTGCCACCAGCAGAGATGAAAGTCTAGCGGGGATGTACAATGAGCAGTTCTTC. Amino acid sequence: CATSRDESLAGMYNEQFF.

This clonotype appeared many times. V gene TRBV5-1 combines with J gene TRBJ2-2; tentatively, D is TRBD2 (5 bases). The CDR3 has 14 amino acids. In germline, CDR1 is SGHRS, CDR2 YFSETQ. Trimming took 0 bases from V and 7 from J, leaving 10 bases between them. The CDR3 coding sequence is TGCGCCAGCAGCTTGGGTTCGGGGATCGGGGAGCTGTTTTTT. Residues: CASSLGSGIGELFF.

This clonotype was picked up a small number of times. This chain uses TRBV7-3 with TRBJ2-4; 10 bases align to TRBD2. J gave up 3 bases and V 9 bases, and 5 bases lay outside the gene matches. CDR1 SGHTA and CDR2 FQGTGA come from the germline V gene. This CDR3 comprises 14 residues. The CDR3 is CARLAGKGKNIQYF. In DNA, the CDR3 is TGTGCCAGACTAGCGGGAAAAGGCAAAAACATTCAGTACTTC.

This chain links TRBV18 with TRBJ2-1, with D perhaps assigned TRBD1 or TRBD2 (5 bases each). From germline, CDR1 is KGHSH and CDR2 LQKENI. The CDR3 contains 18 residues. V gave up 3 bases and J gave up 7 bases, with 25 bases separating them. CDR3 DNA sequence: TGTGCCAGCTCACCTTTCTTCGGGACCCCATCGGACTTTAATGAGCAGTTCTTC. This codes for CASSPFFGTPSDFNEQFF.

The CDR3, as DNA: TGTGCCACCAGCAGCCAAATCACCAGCGGGAGGACCTACAATGAGCAGTTCTTC. It is translated as CATSSQITSGRTYNEQFF. The chain recombines TRBV15 with TRBJ2-1, with 9 bases aligning to TRBD2. Germline V gene data show CDR1 as LNHNV and CDR2 as YYDKDF (reference sequence). The CDR3 runs to 18 residues. After removal of 3 bases from V and 2 bases from J, the junction contained 11 bases not matched to a gene.

The chain recombines TRBV20-1 with TRBJ2-3, with 11 positions matching TRBD2. CDR3 size: 15 residues. CDR1 is DFQATT and CDR2 is SNEGSKA in the germline V gene (reference sequence). The J segment lost 3 bases and the V segment lost 5 bases, leaving 7 bases of the junction unmatched. CDR3 protein: CSAPPTSGRTDTQYF. The DNA of the CDR3 is TGCAGTGCTCCCCCAACTAGCGGGAGAACAGATACGCAGTATTTT.

The rearrangement joins TRBV29-1 to TRBJ2-3, with D possibly being TRBD2 (6 bases). V lost 4 bases and J 5 bases, leaving 10 bases between the germline ends. This CDR3 region has 12 residues. Germline V gives CDR1 SQVTM, CDR2 ANQGSEA. CDR3 sequence (DNA): TGCAGCGTTGTCGGGGGAGGAGATACGCAGTATTTT. Translating it yields CSVVGGGDTQYF.

This chain links TRBV5-1 with TRBJ1-1, with D hard to call. The germline V gene encodes CDR1 SGHRS and CDR2 YFSETQ. This CDR3 region has 14 residues. V shed 0 bases and J shed 1 base, with 7 bases lying between them. The CDR3 nucleotides read TGCGCCAGCAGCTTGGGCGTCCAGAACACTGAAGCTTTCTTT. Protein sequence: CASSLGVQNTEAFF.

The rearrangement joins TRBV28 to TRBJ1-6, with D perhaps matching TRBD1 (5 bases). CDR1 and CDR2 from the germline V gene are MDHEN and SYDVKM. The V end was cut by 7 bases, the J end by 7 bases, with 17 bases between. The CDR3 loop spans 15 amino acids. The CDR3 loop is CASTFLDRSNSPLHF. DNA for the CDR3: TGTGCCAGCACTTTCCTCGACAGATCCAATTCACCCCTCCACTTT.

This clonotype was picked up many times. This sequence joins TRBV20-1 and TRBJ1-2, with 7 bases fitting TRBD1. The trim removed 1 base at V and 0 bases at J, leaving 5 bases unmatched. Germline V lookup: CDR1 DFQATT, CDR2 SNEGSKA (reference sequence). The CDR3 extends over 15 amino acids. For the CDR3, the DNA is TGCAGTGCTAGAGGACAGGGAATTCCTAACTATGGCTACACCTTC. It is translated as CSARGQGIPNYGYTF.

V and J are TRBV20-1 and TRBJ2-1, with 10 bases aligning to TRBD2. The germline CDR1 and CDR2 sequences are DFQATT and SNEGSKA (reference sequence). CDR3 length: 15 amino acids. The ends lost 0 bases at V and 8 bases at J; junction bases unmatched: 7. The CDR3 DNA sequence: TGCAGTGCTAGAGAACCGGGACTAGCGATCTATGAGCAGTTCTTC. It yields the protein CSAREPGLAIYEQFF.

This clonotype appeared a few times. The chain links TRBV4-3 to TRBJ2-4; 8 bases match TRBD1. The CDR3 loop spans 16 amino acids. CDR1 and CDR2 (germline): LGHNA, YSLEER. Trimming at V came to 0 bases and at J to 7 bases, leaving 8 bases not matched to a gene. Written as DNA, the CDR3 is TGCGCCAGCAGCCAAGATTATCAGGGGGCGGTGAACATTCAGTACTTC. This gives the protein CASSQDYQGAVNIQYF.

The chain combines TRBV15 with TRBJ2-1; TRBD2 aligns across 9 bases. The CDR3 contains 17 residues. The germline V gene has CDR1 LNHNV and CDR2 YYDKDF (reference sequence). V lost 1 base, J lost 9 bases, and 13 bases stayed unmatched. CDR3 bases: TGTGCCACCAGCAGAGTACACGGGGCGGGAGGGCCGGGTGAGCAGTTCTTC. This encodes CATSRVHGAGGPGEQFF. Drawing the rest from reference TRBV15 and TRBJ2-1, the complete variable domain is DAMVIQNPRYQVTQFGKPVTLSCSQTLNHNVMYWYQQKSSQAPKLLFHYYDKDFNNEADTPDNFQSRRPNTSFCFLDIRSPGLGDTAMYLCATSRVHGAGGPGEQFFGPGTRLTVL.

This rearrangement joins TRBV19 to TRBJ2-2; TRBD1 is a possible D gene (5 bases). The CDR3 sequence is 16 residues long. Germline lookup yields CDR1 LNHDA and CDR2 SQIVND (reference sequence). Deletions cut 3 bases from V and 1 base from J, with 12 bases between. DNA for the CDR3: TGTGCCAGTAGTATGGATGGCAGGGTGAACACCGGGGAGCTGTTTTTT. It codes for CASSMDGRVNTGELFF.

A few counts support this clonotype. The junction differs from germline at one of its ends, possibly a read error. V gene TRBV7-7 combines with J gene TRBJ2-4, with 9 bases identical to TRBD1. Germline CDR1 reads SSHAT; CDR2 reads FNYEAQ (reference sequence). CDR3 size: 16 residues. The CDR3 sequence: CASSLRGQGLGNIQYF. The DNA of the CDR3 is TGTGCTAGCAGCCTACGGGGACAGGGATTGGGAAACATTCAGTACTTC. Using reference TRBV7-7 and TRBJ2-4 for the parts outside the CDR3, the full variable domain is GAGVSQSPRYKVTKRGQDVTLRCDPISSHATLYWYQQALGQGPEFLTYFNYEAQPDKSGLPSDRFSAERPEGSISTLTIQRTEQRDSAMYRCASSLRGQGLGNIQYFGAGTRLSVL.